The 26 T cell receptor beta chains given below trace back to one sample, sequenced in a study of CD8 T cells in ankylosing spondylitis. Study-wide results and caveats: Ankylosing spondylitis blood appeared to be characterized by a TCR beta motif of 7 to 9 highly homologous variants.

Antigen specificity for these receptors is unknown. TCRdb used MiXCR to reprocess the 5' RACE reads, holding one entry per CDR3 protein. The profile shows roughly 440,000 distinct CDR3 sequences, 17% of them singletons. Specimen: blood, either unsorted or a sorted T cell fraction (not recorded which). The origin of the receptors is a male donor with ankylosing spondylitis.

The rearrangement links TRBV2 to TRBJ1-6, with a tentative D call TRBD1 (5 bases). CDR3 size: 13 residues. Trimming cost V 5 bases and J 6 bases, with 8 bases left between them. Per the germline V gene, CDR1 is SNHLY and CDR2 is FYNNEI. This chain's CDR3 is CASSLRGNSPLHF. The CDR3, as DNA: TGTGCCAGCAGTCTGAGGGGTAATTCACCCCTCCACTTT.

The table lists this clonotype with a few counts. CDR3 loop: CSGGSGGGTGELFF. The CDR3 DNA is TGCAGCGGAGGTTCAGGGGGTGGCACCGGGGAGCTGTTTTTT. The rearrangement joins TRBV29-1 to TRBJ2-2, with 7 positions matching TRBD1. CDR1 is SQVTM and CDR2 is ANQGSEA in the germline V gene. J lost 4 bases, V lost 7 bases, and 9 bases had no gene match. There are 14 residues in the CDR3.

This clonotype turned up a few times. The chain joins TRBV4-1 to TRBJ2-7; 9 bases align to TRBD1. The CDR3 extends over 15 amino acids. CDR1 and CDR2 from the germline V gene are MGHRA and YSYEKL. With 3 bases clipped from V and 3 bases from J, the junction kept 6 bases outside the gene matches. CDR3 loop: CASSQPGTGNYEQYF. The CDR3 region has the DNA TGCGCCAGCAGCCAGCCCGGGACAGGGAACTACGAGCAGTACTTC.

This clonotype turned up a few times. The rearrangement uses TRBV7-9 and TRBJ1-2; D may be TRBD1 (6 bases). The CDR3 spans 15 residues. Trimming shortened V by 0 bases and J by 2 bases, and 10 bases separated the two germline ends. Germline V lookup: CDR1 SEHNR, CDR2 FQNEAQ (reference sequence). The CDR3 sequence is CASSLASDRNYGYTF. CDR3 coding DNA: TGTGCCAGCAGCTTAGCCTCGGACAGAAACTATGGCTACACCTTC.

The sample holds many counts of this clonotype. This chain uses TRBV12-3 or TRBV12-4 with TRBJ2-1, with D possibly matching TRBD2 (5 bases). The CDR3 extends over 12 amino acids. V shed 5 bases and J shed 11 bases, with 13 bases lying between them. As DNA, the CDR3 is TGTGCCAGCAGTCTTGAGCGGCCCCAGCAGTTCTTC. Protein product: CASSLERPQQFF.

The sample holds a few counts of this clonotype. The chain joins TRBV30 to TRBJ2-7; TRBD2 matches at 12 bases. Germline CDR1 is GTSNPN and CDR2 is SVGIG (reference sequence). The CDR3 is 14 amino acids. The V and J ends lost 7 bases and 3 bases, in that order; junction bases with no gene match: 7. This chain's CDR3 is CASHTTSGSYEQYF. The CDR3 nucleotides are TGTGCCTCACATACGACTAGCGGGAGCTACGAGCAGTACTTC.

CDR3 in amino acids: CASSLWVTGELFF. The CDR3 DNA sequence: TGTGCCAGCAGCTTATGGGTCACCGGGGAGCTGTTTTTT. The chain links TRBV7-9 to TRBJ2-2; no clear D. The CDR3 length is 13 residues. V lost 2 bases and J lost 4, with 5 bases in between. Germline V lookup: CDR1 SEHNR, CDR2 FQNEAQ (reference sequence).

The table lists this clonotype with a few counts. The chain has TRBV4-1 and TRBJ2-5; 10 bases align to TRBD2. The germline V gene encodes CDR1 MGHRA and CDR2 YSYEKL. J was trimmed by 5 bases and V by 1 base; bases with no gene match: 7. The CDR3 sequence is 16 residues long. CDR3: CASSQGVAGGWETQYF. The CDR3 DNA follows: TGCGCCAGCAGCCAAGGGGTAGCGGGGGGATGGGAGACCCAGTACTTC.

Only a few counts were recorded for this clonotype. The chain combines TRBV20-1 with TRBJ2-1; 7 bases align to TRBD2. Germline assignment: CDR1 DFQATT and CDR2 SNEGSKA (reference sequence). This CDR3 has 16 amino acids. V was pared by 0 bases and J by 6 bases, with 11 bases of the junction left unmatched. This CDR3 reads CSARDPRLATSNEQFF. The DNA of the CDR3 is TGCAGTGCTAGAGACCCTCGACTAGCAACATCCAATGAGCAGTTCTTC.

CDR3 loop: CASGEGPRNQPQHF. The CDR3 DNA is TGCGCCAGCGGGGAGGGACCGCGCAATCAGCCCCAGCATTTT. The chain couples TRBV4-1 to TRBJ1-5, with TRBD1 as a possible D gene (5 bases). The CDR3 covers 14 residues. V was clipped by 8 bases and J by 2 bases, with 13 bases between them. Germline V gives CDR1 MGHRA, CDR2 YSYEKL.

Concerning this clonotype: A much more abundant neighbour one base away suggests this may be a read error. The chain has TRBV12-3 or TRBV12-4 and TRBJ2-2; 8 bases are a match to TRBD2. This CDR3 has 15 residues. V shed 2 bases, J shed 1 base, and the junction held 0 bases outside the gene matches. CDR3 sequence (DNA): TGTGCCAGCAGTTTAAGCGGGAGGAACACCGGGGAGCTGTTTTTT. Translation gives CASSLSGRNTGELFF.

This clonotype appeared a few times. This chain connects TRBV30 to TRBJ2-4; D remains ambiguous. V gave up 2 bases and J gave up 0 bases, with 11 bases separating them. This CDR3 has 15 residues. The V gene's germline CDR1 is GTSNPN and CDR2 SVGIG (reference sequence). DNA for the CDR3: TGTGCCTGGAGTTCCCGGGCAATAGCCAAAAACATTCAGTACTTC. It translates to CAWSSRAIAKNIQYF.

The J gene is TRBJ2-7, the V gene TRBV6-5; no clear D. Trimming pared 6 bases from V and 4 bases from J, leaving 10 bases between. Germline CDR1 and CDR2: MNHEY and SVGAGI. The CDR3 loop spans 12 amino acids. CDR3 DNA sequence: TGTGCCAGCAGATCGGACCTATACGAGCAGTACTTC. Translation: CASRSDLYEQYF.

The rearrangement links TRBV29-1 to TRBJ2-3; TRBD1 matches at 8 bases. Trimming cost V 5 bases and J 1 base; bases outside gene matches: 5. The CDR3 sequence is 14 residues long. Looked up from germline, CDR1 is SQVTM and CDR2 is ANQGSEA. The CDR3 sequence: CSVKSGQGTDTQYF. For the CDR3, the DNA is TGCAGCGTTAAGTCGGGACAGGGCACAGATACGCAGTATTTT.

The rearrangement joins TRBV28 to TRBJ1-1; TRBD1 matches 7 bases. V was pared by 8 bases and J by 4 bases, with 7 bases of the junction left unmatched. The CDR3 loop spans 13 amino acids. The germline V gene encodes CDR1 MDHEN and CDR2 SYDVKM. CDR3 loop: CASGGRQGTEAFF. The CDR3 nucleotides read TGTGCCAGCGGGGGTAGACAGGGCACTGAAGCTTTCTTT.

In the case of this clonotype: A much larger clone lies one base from this, so it may be a read error. The chain employs TRBV10-3 and TRBJ2-2; a weak D match, TRBD1 (5 bases). From germline, CDR1 is ENHRY and CDR2 SYGVKD. This CDR3 comprises 15 residues. V lost 8 bases and J lost 0, with 13 bases in between. CDR3 residues: CAIPTTEANTGELFF. The DNA for the CDR3 is TGTGCCATCCCCACGACAGAGGCGAACACCGGGGAGCTGTTTTTT.

The V call is TRBV20-1, the J call TRBJ1-5; D might be TRBD1 (5 bases). The CDR3 contains 15 residues. Trimming took 0 bases from V and 1 from J, leaving 10 bases between them. The germline gives CDR1 DFQATT, CDR2 SNEGSKA (reference sequence). The CDR3 DNA follows: TGCAGTGCTAGAGATAGGGGACGAAGCAATCAGCCCCAGCATTTT. Translated, it gives CSARDRGRSNQPQHF.

V and J are TRBV5-5 and TRBJ2-3; 12 bases map to TRBD2. Germline V lookup: CDR1 SGHKS, CDR2 YYEKEE (reference sequence). CDR3 size: 16 residues. V shed 4 bases, J shed 2 bases, and the junction held 5 bases outside the gene matches. The CDR3 loop is CASSGRTSGITDTQYF. The CDR3 bases are TGTGCCAGCAGCGGGAGGACTAGCGGGATCACAGATACGCAGTATTTT.

The table lists this clonotype with many counts. The chain combines TRBV12-3 or TRBV12-4 with TRBJ1-2; 8 nucleotides agree with TRBD1. This CDR3 contains 14 residues. Trimming at V came to 7 bases and at J to 4 bases, leaving 8 bases not matched to a gene. CDR3 nucleotide sequence: TGTGCCAGCACCCCCGGACAGGGTCCCTATGGCTACACCTTC. It specifies CASTPGQGPYGYTF.

This clonotype was seen more than once but under ten times. The chain carries TRBV4-2 and TRBJ2-3, with D possibly matching TRBD2 (6 bases). Germline CDR1 is LGHNA and CDR2 is YNFKEQ. This CDR3 is 15 amino acids long. V was shortened by 0 bases and J by 6 bases, with 13 bases between the two germline ends. The chain's CDR3 is CASSQEGAGLDTQYF. The CDR3 DNA is TGTGCCAGCAGCCAAGAAGGTGCGGGACTGGATACGCAGTATTTT.

In this sample, this clonotype turned up a few times. The chain uses TRBV6-1 and TRBJ1-6, with D maybe TRBD1 (6 bases). Trimming stripped 7 bases from V and 7 bases from J, with 17 bases between. This CDR3 has 15 residues. The germline V gene has CDR1 MNHNS and CDR2 SASEGT. The CDR3 sequence: CASTEGNRENSPLHF. CDR3 in DNA: TGTGCCAGCACCGAGGGGAACAGGGAGAATTCACCCCTCCACTTT.

The V and J genes are TRBV29-1 and TRBJ2-1, with no clear D. The CDR3 is 11 residues long. V was trimmed by 1 base and J by 7 bases, leaving 5 bases between them. Germline assignment: CDR1 SQVTM and CDR2 ANQGSEA. The CDR3 sequence: CSVEGRNEQFF. CDR3 sequence (DNA): TGCAGCGTTGAAGGCCGAAATGAGCAGTTCTTC.

This clonotype was seen only a few times. This chain connects TRBV7-2 to TRBJ1-2, with TRBD1 as a possible D gene (5 bases). V was cut by 0 bases and J by 3 bases, with 8 bases left in between. Germline V gene data show CDR1 as SGHTA and CDR2 as FQGNSA. This CDR3 has 14 residues. The chain's CDR3 is CASSLARVDYGYTF. In DNA form, the CDR3 reads TGTGCCAGCAGCTTAGCCAGGGTGGACTATGGCTACACCTTC. The full variable domain, its missing parts supplied by reference TRBV7-2 and TRBJ1-2, is GAGVSQSPSNKVTEKGKDVELRCDPISGHTALYWYRQSLGQGLEFLIYFQGNSAPDKSGLPSDRFSAERTGGSVSTLTIQRTQQEDSAVYLCASSLARVDYGYTFGSGTRLTVV.

With regard to this clonotype: The junction does not match germline at one end; this may be a read error. The chain has TRBV7-6 and TRBJ2-1; TRBD1 is a possible D gene (6 bases). CDR1 SGHVS and CDR2 FNYEAQ come from the germline V gene. The CDR3 contains 12 residues. CDR3 in DNA: TGTGCCAGCAGCAACCTCCAGGGGCTTCAGCTCTTC. Its translation is CASSNLQGLQLF.

The chain has TRBV3-1 and TRBJ2-1; unclear D gene. Trimming took off 5 bases at V and 10 bases at J, with 9 bases between the two ends. This CDR3 contains 11 residues. Germline V gives CDR1 LGHDT, CDR2 YNNKEL (reference sequence). In DNA, the CDR3 is TGTGCCAGCAGCTTCGGTTGGGAGCAGTTCTTC. Amino acids: CASSFGWEQFF.

This clonotype has a count of ten or more. The chain joins TRBV12-3 or TRBV12-4 to TRBJ2-2; 8 bases agree with TRBD1. The CDR3 contains 15 residues. V was clipped by 5 bases and J by 2 bases; unmatched bases: 4. CDR3 nucleotide sequence: TGTGCCAGCAGTAGACAGGGGCGTAACACCGGGGAGCTGTTTTTT. It encodes CASSRQGRNTGELFF.